This T cell receptor (beta chain) was retrieved from a study of tumor-infiltrating lymphocytes in primary liver carcinoma. Both blood RNA, taken from unsorted whole blood, and germline DNA were extracted. CDR3 size: 16 residues. Germline values: CDR1 MNHEY, CDR2 SVGAGI. V gave up 5 bases and J gave up 1 base; unmatched junction bases: 9. The investigators made TCR beta cDNA from 400 to 550 ng total RNA, using a constant-region primer. Each TCR beta library was derived from three nested multiplex PCR rounds that employed slightly modified ARM-PCR. Amplification in the first two PCR rounds was performed using TRBV1-TRBV30 forward primers and a C-beta reverse primer for 9 to 11 cycles each. TCRdb passed the multiplex PCR reads through MiXCR, listing each CDR3 protein once. Found here are some 190,000 distinct CDR3 sequences, over 45% of them singletons; the top ten hold approximately 68%.

The source material was peripheral blood. The rearrangement joins TRBV6-5 to TRBJ2-5; 8 nucleotides match TRBD2. The sequence came from a man aged 40-49 years with primary liver carcinoma and hepatitis B virus infection. CDR3 residues: CASSQLSGGIQETQYF. The CDR3 DNA is TGTGCCAGCAGTCAACTCAGCGGGGGAATCCAAGAGACCCAGTACTTC.